This T cell receptor beta chain was recovered during a study of cytomegalovirus exposure and HLA in healthy donors. Study-wide context: Earlier sequencing of 150 million to 200 million T cells yielded 120 million or so unique TCR beta sequences.

Deletions cut 1 base from V and 3 bases from J, with 7 bases between. The germline CDR1 and CDR2 sequences are SGHRS and YFSETQ. The CDR3 has 13 amino acids. The PCR made use of 60 Vbeta and 13 Jbeta primers. The table came from immunoSEQ multiplex PCR; TCRdb's copy has only in-frame clones and leaves some out. The table records about 150,000 clones, 9.7% of them present only once. This clone was picked up a small number of times. Its antigen remains unknown. Study-wide results and caveats: Among the CMV-associated chains, three were confirmed in vitro as specific for CMV antigens.

The sequencing sample was made of PBMCs. V is TRBV5-1 and J is TRBJ1-2; D remains ambiguous. The receptor was isolated from a man in his fifties in good health and CMV-seronegative. This CDR3 reads CASSLPSDYGYTF. Written as DNA, the CDR3 is TGCGCCAGCAGCTTGCCCAGCGACTATGGCTACACCTTC.